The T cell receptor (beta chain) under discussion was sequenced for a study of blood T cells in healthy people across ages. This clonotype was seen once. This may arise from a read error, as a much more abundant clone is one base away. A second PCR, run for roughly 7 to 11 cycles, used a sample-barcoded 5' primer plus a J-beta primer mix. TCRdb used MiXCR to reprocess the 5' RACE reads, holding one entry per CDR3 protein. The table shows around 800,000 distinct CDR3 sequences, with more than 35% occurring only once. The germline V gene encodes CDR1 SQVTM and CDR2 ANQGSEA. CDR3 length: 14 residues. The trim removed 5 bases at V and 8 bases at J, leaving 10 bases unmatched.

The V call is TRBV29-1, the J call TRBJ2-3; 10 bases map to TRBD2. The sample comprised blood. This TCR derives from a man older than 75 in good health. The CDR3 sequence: CSVRGTSVGGTQYF. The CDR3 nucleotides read TGCAGCGTTAGGGGGACTAGCGTTGGAGGTACGCAGTATTTT.